Given below is one T cell receptor (beta chain) in context. This sample stems from a study of blood T cell repertoires in COVID-19. Clones were read by immunoSEQ multiplex PCR, and TCRdb kept only the in-frame ones, dropping some. The repertoire holds about 180,000 clones, with 70% to 90% as singletons. Germline V gives CDR1 KGHDR, CDR2 SFDVKD. Trimming at V came to 3 bases and at J to 8 bases, leaving 6 bases not matched to a gene. The CDR3 sequence is 14 residues long. Sequences were obtained from peripheral blood. This receptor was identified in a man aged 55 to 69 with acute or convalescent COVID-19. V gene TRBV24-1 combines with J gene TRBJ1-2; 9 bases align to TRBD1. CDR3 DNA: TGTGCCACCAGTGATCCGGGACAGGGTAGCGGCTACACCTTC. This gives the protein CATSDPGQGSGYTF.